The text below deals with one TCR beta chain. These data originate in a study of shared clonotypes between healthy human individuals. This CDR3 region has 16 residues. V lost 7 bases, J lost 2 bases, and 21 bases lay in between. Germline V lookup: CDR1 MDHEN, CDR2 SYDVKM. This table comes from immunoSEQ multiplex PCR, and its TCRdb copy is limited to in-frame clones, with some not included. The data hold 85,000 to 100,000 clones, with approximately 70% observed a single time. The sequence was collected from a man aged 30 to 39 in good health. The chain joins TRBV28 to TRBJ2-7; a weak D match, TRBD2 (6 bases). The source material was memory CD8+ T cells sorted from blood. Documented subset: CD45RO+ cells pooled with CCR7-negative TemRA cells. The CDR3 bases are TGTGCCAGCAACTCTTATTCGGGAGATGACGCCTACGAGCAGTACTTC. This translates into CASNSYSGDDAYEQYF.